The 12 T cell receptor beta chains below come from one sample, sequenced in a study of CD8 T cells in ankylosing spondylitis. One entry per CDR3 protein, called by TCRdb with MiXCR from the 5' RACE reads. The sample holds some 270,000 distinct CDR3 sequences; under 35% are singletons and the top ten take roughly 4.2%. Sequencing input: blood, either unsorted or a sorted T cell fraction (not recorded which). The receptors stem from a male donor with ankylosing spondylitis or in good health (not recorded which).

On this clonotype: A read error may account for a junction end that differs from germline. J is TRBJ2-7 and V is TRBV29-1, with D perhaps TRBD1 (5 bases). Germline CDR1 is SQVTM and CDR2 is ANQGSEA. The CDR3 has 10 residues. The CDR3 spells CSVADSEHYF. CDR3 nucleotides: TGCAGCGTCGCAGACAGCGAGCACTACTTC.

This chain links TRBV12-3 or TRBV12-4 with TRBJ2-3; D is unclear. Between the trimmed V and J ends, which lost 0 bases and 2 bases, there was a span of 12 bases. This CDR3 has 16 amino acids. The CDR3 DNA follows: TGTGCCAGCAGTTTAGCGCTTTTGTCCCCCACAGATACGCAGTATTTT. This sequence encodes CASSLALLSPTDTQYF.

This clonotype came up a few times. The chain has TRBV12-3 or TRBV12-4 and TRBJ2-2, with 11 bases fitting TRBD2. The junction had 5 bases not matched to a gene; V was cut back by 5 bases and J by 3 bases. The length of the CDR3 is 16 residues. The chain's CDR3 is CASSGGLAEHTGELFF. CDR3 sequence (DNA): TGTGCCAGCAGTGGGGGACTAGCGGAACACACCGGGGAGCTGTTTTTT.

This chain uses TRBV5-1 with TRBJ2-4, with 10 bases lining up with TRBD1. From germline, CDR1 is SGHRS and CDR2 YFSETQ. This CDR3 is built from 16 residues. V lost 0 bases, J lost 3 bases, and 3 bases stayed unmatched. The DNA of the CDR3 is TGCGCCAGCAGCTTGGCCGGGACAGGGGTCAAAAACATTCAGTACTTC. Translated: CASSLAGTGVKNIQYF.

The chain employs TRBV3-1 and TRBJ2-7, with D possibly matching TRBD1 (6 bases). The V end was cut by 4 bases, the J end by 7 bases, with 11 bases between. Germline assignment: CDR1 LGHDT and CDR2 YNNKEL (reference sequence). CDR3 size: 12 residues. CDR3 DNA sequence: TGTGCCAGCAGCCTGGGGGCTAGGGAGCAGTACTTC. Protein sequence: CASSLGAREQYF.

The rearrangement uses TRBV6-1 and TRBJ2-3; 9 nucleotides align to TRBD1. The CDR3 runs to 16 residues. V trimming: 5 bases; J trimming: 4 bases; junction bases outside the gene matches: 10. Germline V CDR1 and CDR2: MNHNS, SASEGT. The CDR3 loop reads CASSPQTGGGADTQYF. The CDR3 coding sequence is TGTGCCAGCAGTCCCCAGACAGGGGGAGGCGCAGATACGCAGTATTTT.

V gene TRBV12-3 or TRBV12-4 combines with J gene TRBJ2-3; 9 bases agree with TRBD2. V lost 11 bases and J lost 1; bases outside the gene matches: 13. CDR3 size: 16 residues. In nucleotides, the CDR3 is TGTGCCTGCAAGGCAGCGGGGGGACAGCGCACAGATACGCAGTATTTT. Its protein product is CACKAAGGQRTDTQYF.

The chain joins TRBV6-1 to TRBJ2-4; no firm D call. V was clipped by 5 bases and J by 5 bases, with 13 bases between them. CDR1 and CDR2 (germline): MNHNS, SASEGT. The CDR3 has 14 residues. The CDR3 loop reads CASSTGSYQNIQYF. DNA for the CDR3: TGTGCCAGCAGTACCGGGTCCTATCAAAACATTCAGTACTTC.

In its sample, this clonotype was seen a few times. V gene TRBV4-2 combines with J gene TRBJ1-5; a possible D gene is TRBD1 (6 bases). This CDR3 contains 15 residues. With 2 bases removed from V and 2 bases from J, the gap between germline ends came to 10 bases. CDR1 and CDR2 (germline): LGHNA, YNFKEQ. The CDR3 protein is CASSQTGTGNQPQHF. The CDR3 DNA follows: TGTGCCAGCAGCCAAACAGGGACTGGCAATCAGCCCCAGCATTTT.

The chain joins TRBV5-1 to TRBJ2-1, with 8 nucleotides matching TRBD2. The CDR3 totals 15 residues. The V gene end was trimmed by 6 bases and the J gene end by 4 bases; junction bases not matched to a gene: 9. Germline CDR1 and CDR2: SGHRS and YFSETQ. The CDR3 sequence is CASIPSGGSYNEQFF. CDR3 bases: TGCGCCAGCATCCCGAGCGGGGGTTCTTACAATGAGCAGTTCTTC.

This clonotype was seen repeatedly, ten times or more. V usage is TRBV6-5 and J usage is TRBJ2-3; D possibly corresponds to TRBD2 (5 bases). The CDR3 covers 16 residues. The V gene lost 0 bases and the J gene lost 0 bases, with 10 bases spanning the gap. The V gene's germline CDR1 is MNHEY and CDR2 SVGAGI. CDR3 DNA: TGTGCCAGCAGTTACTCTCCTAGCCCAAGCACAGATACGCAGTATTTT. Translated: CASSYSPSPSTDTQYF.

This clonotype was counted at least ten times. The DNA for the CDR3 is TGTGCCAGCAGCCGAGAAGGCCGGGACAGGGCTGAGGAGCAGTACTTC. Its protein product is CASSREGRDRAEEQYF. The J gene is TRBJ2-7, the V gene TRBV5-5; 9 bases are shared with TRBD1. The V gene end was trimmed by 4 bases and the J gene end by 7 bases; junction bases not matched to a gene: 15. Looked up from germline, CDR1 is SGHKS and CDR2 is YYEKEE (reference sequence). The CDR3 length is 16 residues.